These 25 T cell receptor beta chains were sequenced from one sample in a study of T cells in Graves' hyperthyroidism and ophthalmopathy. The CDR3 regions of TCR beta were amplified from RNA transcripts. A set of HTBI primers served as the primers for a first-round RT-PCR of the TCR CDR3. One entry per CDR3 protein, called by TCRdb with MiXCR from the multiplex PCR reads. Seen here are more than 500,000 distinct CDR3 sequences, about 16% observed once, and the top ten hold approximately 30%. Sequencing input: blood. The receptors originated from a woman aged 25 to 39 with Graves' ophthalmopathy.

This clonotype was counted between two and nine times. V and J are TRBV20-1 and TRBJ2-1; D unclear. V was pared by 4 bases and J by 1 base, with 14 bases between. Germline V CDR1 and CDR2: DFQATT, SNEGSKA (reference sequence). The CDR3 spans 15 residues. The CDR3 sequence is CSANSLAISYNEQFF. CDR3 DNA: TGCAGTGCTAACAGCCTCGCCATTTCCTACAATGAGCAGTTCTTC.

This chain connects TRBV20-1 to TRBJ2-3, with TRBD2 matching over 11 bases. The CDR3 loop spans 16 amino acids. CDR1 DFQATT and CDR2 SNEGSKA come from the germline V gene (reference sequence). V was clipped by 3 bases and J by 2 bases; unmatched bases: 7. The CDR3 here is CSASPPGLAVTDTQYF. The CDR3 DNA follows: TGCAGTGCTAGTCCGCCGGGACTAGCGGTCACAGATACGCAGTATTTT.

This clonotype has more than one count but fewer than ten. This sequence joins TRBV5-5 and TRBJ1-5, with a weak D call TRBD1 (5 bases). Per the germline V gene, CDR1 is SGHKS and CDR2 is YYEKEE (reference sequence). This CDR3 region has 13 residues. Between the trimmed V and J ends, which lost 2 bases and 6 bases, there was a span of 9 bases. The CDR3 loop reads CASSLRDRQPQHF. In DNA, the CDR3 is TGTGCCAGCAGCTTAAGGGACCGTCAGCCCCAGCATTTT.

The chain uses TRBV7-6 and TRBJ2-3; tentatively, D is TRBD1 (6 bases). Trimming cost V 5 bases and J 2 bases, with 17 bases left between them. The CDR3 has 16 amino acids. The V gene's germline CDR1 is SGHVS and CDR2 FNYEAQ. The CDR3 spells CASSDQGRGSTDTQYF. Here the CDR3 DNA reads TGTGCCAGCAGCGATCAGGGCAGGGGATCCACAGATACGCAGTATTTT. The whole variable domain, remainder taken from reference TRBV7-6 and TRBJ2-3, is GAGVSQSPRYKVTKRGQDVALRCDPISGHVSLYWYRQALGQGPEFLTYFNYEAQQDKSGLPNDRFSAERPEGSISTLTIQRTEQRDSAMYRCASSDQGRGSTDTQYFGPGTRLTVL.

The chain is built from TRBV11-2 and TRBJ1-5; 9 positions agree with TRBD1. Germline CDR1 is SGHAT and CDR2 is FQNNGV. The junction had 4 bases not matched to a gene; V was cut back by 2 bases and J by 5 bases. The CDR3 has 15 residues. The CDR3 here is CASSLRTGDDQPQHF. The CDR3, as DNA: TGTGCCAGCAGCTTAAGGACAGGGGATGATCAGCCCCAGCATTTT.

This clonotype was seen repeatedly, ten times or more. The V call is TRBV7-6, the J call TRBJ1-4, with TRBD1 matching 8 bases. Trimming at V came to 5 bases and at J to 5 bases, leaving 4 bases not matched to a gene. The germline gives CDR1 SGHVS, CDR2 FNYEAQ. There are 14 residues in the CDR3. CDR3 loop: CASSPGGTNEKLFF. CDR3 DNA: TGTGCCAGCAGCCCAGGGGGCACAAATGAAAAACTGTTTTTT.

This clonotype appeared a few times. This sequence joins TRBV7-2 and TRBJ1-4, with D unresolved. Germline assignment: CDR1 SGHTA and CDR2 FQGNSA. The CDR3 runs to 14 residues. Trimming removed 5 bases from V and 6 bases from J, with 13 bases in between. CDR3 bases: TGTGCCAGCAGCCCCGCCAGACTGGATGAAAAACTGTTTTTT. Protein: CASSPARLDEKLFF.

As regards this clonotype: A clone one base away is much larger, so this may be a read error. V gene TRBV11-2 combines with J gene TRBJ2-1; 7 bases agree with TRBD2. CDR3 length equals 16 residues. Germline loops: CDR1 SGHAT, CDR2 FQNNGV. CDR3 coding DNA: TGTGCCTGCAGCTTACTCCTGTCGGGAGGATCGAATGAGCAGTTCTTC. It codes for CACSLLLSGGSNEQFF.

The genes are TRBV6-5 and TRBJ1-2; 8 bases line up with TRBD1. Germline V gene data show CDR1 as MNHEY and CDR2 as SVGAGI. Trimming removed 0 bases from V and 6 bases from J; junction bases left unmatched: 0. The CDR3 consists of 13 residues. The CDR3: CASSYSDRDGYTF. CDR3 in DNA: TGTGCCAGCAGTTACTCGGACAGGGATGGCTACACCTTC.

The chain joins TRBV13 to TRBJ1-2, with D perhaps matching TRBD1 (6 bases). The V and J ends lost 4 bases and 6 bases respectively, with 12 bases between them. The CDR3 extends over 13 amino acids. The germline CDR1 and CDR2 sequences are PRHDT and FYEKMQ (reference sequence). CDR3 nucleotide sequence: TGTGCCAGCAGCTCAGGGGAGGGGAATGGCTACACCTTC. It yields the protein CASSSGEGNGYTF.

J is TRBJ2-3 and V is TRBV9; 8 positions match TRBD2. The CDR3 has 16 residues. Germline values: CDR1 SGDLS, CDR2 YYNGEE. V shed 3 bases and J 2 bases; nucleotides not matched to a gene: 8. CDR3 bases: TGTGCCAGCAGCGGCCGGGGGGGGGGAGACACAGATACGCAGTATTTT. The encoded protein is CASSGRGGGDTDTQYF.

This sequence joins TRBV10-3 and TRBJ2-1; 14 bases are a match to TRBD2. Germline CDR1 ENHRY, CDR2 SYGVKD. This CDR3 region has 18 residues. With V trimmed by 3 bases and J by 3 bases, 7 bases remained unmatched. The CDR3 here is CAISDGGTSGSNYNEQFF. CDR3 coding DNA: TGTGCCATCAGTGATGGGGGGACTAGCGGGAGTAACTACAATGAGCAGTTCTTC.

The chain links TRBV5-1 to TRBJ2-1, with TRBD1 identical over 10 bases. The germline V gene encodes CDR1 SGHRS and CDR2 YFSETQ. V lost 4 bases, J lost 7 bases, and 8 bases stayed unmatched. CDR3 length: 15 amino acids. DNA for the CDR3: TGCGCCAGCAGCCTGGGGACAGGGGTTCGTAATGAGCAGTTCTTC. Protein: CASSLGTGVRNEQFF. Variable domain in full (rest from reference TRBV5-1 and TRBJ2-1): KAGVTQTPRYLIKTRGQQVTLSCSPISGHRSVSWYQQTPGQGLQFLFEYFSETQRNKGNFPGRFSGRQFSNSRSEMNVSTLELGDSALYLCASSLGTGVRNEQFFGPGTRLTVL.

This chain links TRBV9 with TRBJ2-1, with D possibly being TRBD1 or TRBD2 (6 bases each). CDR3 length: 15 amino acids. Germline CDR1 reads SGDLS; CDR2 reads YYNGEE. Between the trimmed V and J ends, which lost 5 bases and 4 bases, there was a span of 16 bases. CDR3 in amino acids: CASSLLRGRYNEQFF. The CDR3 nucleotides read TGTGCCAGCAGTCTGCTACGGGGGCGGTACAATGAGCAGTTCTTC.

This clonotype showed up many times. This chain uses TRBV7-2 with TRBJ1-2; no reliable D call. Trimming pared 5 bases from V and 8 bases from J, leaving 9 bases between. Per germline, CDR1 SGHTA and CDR2 FQGNSA. The CDR3 has 11 amino acids. The CDR3 spells CASSKTWGYTF. CDR3 DNA sequence: TGTGCCAGCAGCAAGACTTGGGGCTACACCTTC.

There are many counts of this clonotype. The chain combines TRBV20-1 with TRBJ2-1; D gene ambiguous. CDR1 and CDR2 (germline): DFQATT, SNEGSKA (reference sequence). V was clipped by 0 bases and J by 2 bases, with 17 bases between them. The CDR3 contains 17 residues. CDR3 sequence (DNA): TGCAGTGCTAGAGATCTCATTCCACAGAGTACCTACAATGAGCAGTTCTTC. Its protein product is CSARDLIPQSTYNEQFF.

This clonotype showed up just a few times. V gene TRBV6-1 combines with J gene TRBJ1-1; D unresolved. Germline CDR1 MNHNS, CDR2 SASEGT. The V gene lost 4 bases and the J gene lost 7 bases, with 13 bases spanning the gap. The CDR3 covers 13 residues. CDR3 amino acids: CASSVKDGNEAFF. In DNA form, the CDR3 reads TGTGCCAGCAGTGTCAAAGACGGGAATGAAGCTTTCTTT.

The chain carries TRBV6-1 and TRBJ2-7; TRBD2 matches 7 bases. CDR3 size: 15 residues. The V segment lost 6 bases and the J segment 7 bases; nucleotides outside the gene matches: 15. Germline assignment: CDR1 MNHNS and CDR2 SASEGT. CDR3 sequence (DNA): TGTGCCAGCAGATTGTTGACTAGCTTGACGGGGGAGCAGTACTTC. Residues: CASRLLTSLTGEQYF.

This clonotype was seen only a few times. This rearrangement joins TRBV5-4 to TRBJ2-7; D perhaps matches TRBD1 (6 bases). Germline CDR1 and CDR2: SGHNT and YYREEE (reference sequence). Trimming removed 3 bases at V and 7 bases at J, with 8 bases between. This CDR3 has 11 amino acids. CDR3 sequence (DNA): TGTGCCAGCAGCTCACAGGGTGAGCAGTACTTC. Protein: CASSSQGEQYF.

The J gene is TRBJ2-1, the V gene TRBV5-1, with TRBD1 matching 8 bases. The V segment lost 0 bases and the J segment 10 bases; nucleotides outside the gene matches: 3. This CDR3 has 13 amino acids. Germline CDR1 SGHRS, CDR2 YFSETQ. CDR3 residues: CASSLGGQGEQFF. The CDR3 DNA sequence: TGCGCCAGCAGCTTGGGAGGACAGGGAGAGCAGTTCTTC.

This clonotype was observed many times. This chain uses TRBV28 with TRBJ1-1, with D maybe TRBD1 (6 bases). The CDR3 is 17 amino acids. Germline V gene lookup returns CDR1 MDHEN and CDR2 SYDVKM. The V end was cut by 3 bases, the J end by 3 bases, with 20 bases between. The CDR3 DNA sequence: TGTGCCAGCAGTTTGGACGTCACAGGGATCGCGGACACTGAAGCTTTCTTT. As protein: CASSLDVTGIADTEAFF.

This clonotype was recorded once. The CDR3 DNA reads as TGTGCCAGCAGCAAGGGGACCCCCGAGGACACCCTCCACTTT. It codes for CASSKGTPEDTLHF. The V and J genes are TRBV4-2 and TRBJ1-6; a weak D match, TRBD1 (5 bases). CDR1 LGHNA and CDR2 YNFKEQ come from the germline V gene. Trimming shortened V by 5 bases and J by 14 bases, and 19 bases separated the two germline ends. The CDR3 has 14 amino acids.

This clonotype has just a few counts. V is TRBV7-9 and J is TRBJ1-4; D may be TRBD1 (5 bases). The germline V and J ends were trimmed by 3 bases and 5 bases, with 10 bases remaining between them. Germline V CDR1 and CDR2: SEHNR, FQNEAQ (reference sequence). The CDR3 is 14 residues long. CDR3 region: CASSFEGRNEKLFF. CDR3 sequence (DNA): TGTGCCAGCAGCTTTGAGGGGAGAAATGAAAAACTGTTTTTT.

The chain is built from TRBV5-1 and TRBJ2-1; 7 bases match TRBD2. Germline V lookup: CDR1 SGHRS, CDR2 YFSETQ. The CDR3 is 11 amino acids. The V and J ends lost 3 bases and 13 bases, in that order; junction bases with no gene match: 4. CDR3 in amino acids: CASSSGTIQFF. The CDR3 nucleotides read TGCGCCAGCAGCTCCGGGACTATTCAGTTCTTC.

The J gene is TRBJ1-1, the V gene TRBV24-1; D is possibly TRBD1 (6 bases). This CDR3 region has 14 residues. Germline CDR1 reads KGHDR; CDR2 reads SFDVKD. V was trimmed by 4 bases and J by 7 bases, leaving 15 bases between them. The CDR3 nucleotides read TGTGCCACCAGTGAACCGGGGGGCGGCCGTGAAGCTTTCTTT. It codes for CATSEPGGGREAFF.